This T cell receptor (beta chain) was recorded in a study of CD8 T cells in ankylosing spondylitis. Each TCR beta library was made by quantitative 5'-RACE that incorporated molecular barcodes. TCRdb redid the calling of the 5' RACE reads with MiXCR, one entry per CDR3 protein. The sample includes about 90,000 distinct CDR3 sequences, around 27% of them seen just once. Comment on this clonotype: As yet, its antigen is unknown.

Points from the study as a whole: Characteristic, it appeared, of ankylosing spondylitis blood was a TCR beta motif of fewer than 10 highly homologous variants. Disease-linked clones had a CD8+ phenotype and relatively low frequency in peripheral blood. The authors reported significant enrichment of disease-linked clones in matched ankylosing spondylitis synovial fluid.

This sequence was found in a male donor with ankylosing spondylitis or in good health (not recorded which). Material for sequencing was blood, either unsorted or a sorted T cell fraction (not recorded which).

In DNA, the CDR3 is TGCAGTGCTAAAGGGGGCCAAGACACCGGGGAGCTGTTTTTT. This encodes CSAKGGQDTGELFF. The chain couples TRBV20-1 to TRBJ2-2; TRBD1 matches at 7 bases. Per germline, CDR1 DFQATT and CDR2 SNEGSKA (reference sequence). The CDR3 spans 14 residues. Losses at the gene ends were 4 bases for V and 3 bases for J; bases not matched to a gene: 5.